The 14 T cell receptor beta chains listed next were all sequenced from one sample in a study of blood T cells in healthy people across ages. A second PCR, run for about 7 to 11 cycles, used a sample-barcoded 5' primer plus a J-beta primer mix. One entry per CDR3 protein results from TCRdb running MiXCR on the 5' RACE reads. This table has about 650,000 distinct CDR3 sequences, 45% to 60% appearing once. The sample comprised blood. Receptor source: a woman of 80 years or more in good health.

This sequence joins TRBV28 and TRBJ2-7; D is tentatively TRBD1 or TRBD2 (5 bases each). Germline loops: CDR1 MDHEN, CDR2 SYDVKM. The CDR3 is 15 amino acids. The V end was cut by 4 bases, the J end by 1 base, with 14 bases between. The CDR3 region has the DNA TGTGCCAGCAGTTCTCCAGGGAGTAGATCCTACGAGCAGTACTTC. As protein: CASSSPGSRSYEQYF.

This clonotype was detected a few times. V usage is TRBV28 and J usage is TRBJ1-1; D not certain. Trimming took 1 base from V and 10 from J, leaving 10 bases between them. Germline CDR1 MDHEN, CDR2 SYDVKM. The CDR3 has 12 amino acids. CDR3 in amino acids: CASSLFGEAAFF. CDR3 nucleotide sequence: TGTGCCAGCAGTTTATTTGGGGAGGCAGCTTTCTTT.

Worth noting for this clonotype: This could be a read error, since a much larger clone is one nucleotide away. The V and J genes are TRBV6-5 and TRBJ2-1; 9 bases match TRBD1. CDR3 length: 14 amino acids. The J segment lost 5 bases and the V segment lost 4 bases, leaving 3 bases of the junction unmatched. CDR1 and CDR2 from the germline V gene are MNHEY and SVGAGI. The CDR3 region is CASSFGTGHNEQFF. As DNA, the CDR3 is TGTGCCAGCAGTTTCGGGACAGGGCACAATGAGCAGTTCTTC.

The genes are TRBV11-2 and TRBJ2-7; TRBD2 matches 8 bases. Near its end, the DNA agrees better with TRBJ2-5, so the J call may be wrong. Germline V gene data show CDR1 as SGHAT and CDR2 as FQNNGV. The CDR3 has 16 amino acids. The CDR3 nucleotides are TGTGCCAGCAGCACGACGCGGCAAGCGGGAGTAGAGACCCAGTACTTC. As protein: CASSTTRQAGVETQYF.

This clonotype was counted at least ten times. The chain combines TRBV2 with TRBJ2-3, with TRBD1 matching 11 bases. This CDR3 has 15 residues. CDR1 is SNHLY and CDR2 is FYNNEI in the germline V gene. V was clipped by 5 bases and J by 5 bases; unmatched bases: 6. The CDR3 spells CASSPRTGGGDTQYF. In DNA, the CDR3 is TGTGCCAGCAGTCCCCGGACAGGGGGCGGAGATACGCAGTATTTT.

This clonotype was seen just once. V and J are TRBV27 and TRBJ2-7, with D maybe TRBD2 (5 bases). The CDR3 sequence is 14 residues long. The V gene lost 4 bases and the J gene lost 3 bases, with 13 bases spanning the gap. In germline, CDR1 is MNHEY, CDR2 SMNVEV (reference sequence). The CDR3 spells CASSSGIPYYEQYF. In DNA, the CDR3 is TGTGCCAGCAGTTCGGGGATCCCGTACTACGAGCAGTACTTC.

The CDR3: CSANVGAPADTQYF. In nucleotides, the CDR3 is TGCAGTGCTAATGTTGGGGCGCCTGCAGATACGCAGTATTTT. The chain uses TRBV20-1 and TRBJ2-3; tentative D call: TRBD1 (5 bases). With 4 bases removed from V and 4 bases from J, the gap between germline ends came to 15 bases. This CDR3 has 14 amino acids. Germline V gives CDR1 DFQATT, CDR2 SNEGSKA (reference sequence).

This clonotype appeared many times. The V and J genes are TRBV5-1 and TRBJ2-1; 11 bases align to TRBD2. There are 16 residues in the CDR3. Germline V gene lookup returns CDR1 SGHRS and CDR2 YFSETQ. V trimming: 2 bases; J trimming: 8 bases; junction bases outside the gene matches: 9. The CDR3 reads CASSLPLAGGLDEQFF. The CDR3 DNA sequence: TGCGCCAGCAGCTTACCTCTAGCGGGAGGCCTAGATGAGCAGTTCTTC.

V and J are TRBV29-1 and TRBJ2-3, with 11 nucleotides matching TRBD2. After removal of 8 bases from V and 4 bases from J, the junction contained 17 bases not matched to a gene. This CDR3 is 17 amino acids long. In germline, CDR1 is SQVTM, CDR2 ANQGSEA. The CDR3 protein is CSTRLAGSGLGPDTQYF. CDR3 sequence (DNA): TGCAGCACCAGACTAGCGGGAAGTGGGCTGGGGCCAGATACGCAGTATTTT.

This clonotype was counted at least ten times. V is TRBV5-5 and J is TRBJ2-1; 12 bases agree with TRBD2. The CDR3 loop spans 17 amino acids. Germline V gene data show CDR1 as SGHKS and CDR2 as YYEKEE (reference sequence). V lost 4 bases, J lost 0 bases, and 5 bases stayed unmatched. The DNA of the CDR3 is TGTGCCAGCAGCCAAGCTAGCGGGAGGGGCTCCTACAATGAGCAGTTCTTC. Amino acids: CASSQASGRGSYNEQFF. The full variable domain, with the rest looked up from reference TRBV5-5 and TRBJ2-1, is DAGVTQSPTHLIKTRGQQVTLRCSPISGHKSVSWYQQVLGQGPQFIFQYYEKEERGRGNFPDRFSARQFPNYSSELNVNALLLGDSALYLCASSQASGRGSYNEQFFGPGTRLTVL.

Concerning this clonotype itself: A much larger clone lies one base from this, so it may be a read error. CDR3: CASSPRLAPPQETQYF. The CDR3 DNA is TGTGCCAGCAGCCCTAGACTAGCCCCTCCACAAGAGACCCAGTACTTC. V is TRBV3-1 and J is TRBJ2-5; 7 bases are a match to TRBD2. The ends lost 4 bases at V and 2 bases at J; junction bases unmatched: 10. Germline values: CDR1 LGHDT, CDR2 YNNKEL (reference sequence). The CDR3 loop spans 16 amino acids.

This clonotype was detected many times. The chain couples TRBV7-9 to TRBJ2-7; tentative D call: TRBD1 (6 bases). The CDR3 is 13 residues long. Germline assignment: CDR1 SEHNR and CDR2 FQNEAQ (reference sequence). Trimming removed 3 bases from V and 4 bases from J, with 10 bases in between. The CDR3 loop reads CASSFRTDYEQYF. The DNA of the CDR3 is TGTGCCAGCAGCTTTCGGACAGATTACGAGCAGTACTTC. Full variable domain (outside the CDR3, taken from reference TRBV7-9 and TRBJ2-7): DTGVSQNPRHKITKRGQNVTFRCDPISEHNRLYWYRQTLGQGPEFLTYFQNEAQLEKSRLLSDRFSAERPKGSFSTLEIQRTEQGDSAMYLCASSFRTDYEQYFGPGTRLTVT.

The chain has TRBV4-2 and TRBJ2-5; D is possibly TRBD2 (5 bases). The end of the DNA aligns better with TRBJ2-7, so the J call may be wrong. The CDR3 totals 12 residues. From germline, CDR1 is LGHNA and CDR2 YNFKEQ. The CDR3 reads CASSQGRYEQYF. In DNA, the CDR3 is TGTGCCAGCAGCCAAGGGAGGTACGAGCAGTACTTC.

For this clonotype: A much larger clone differs from this one at a single base, so this may be a read error. This chain connects TRBV27 to TRBJ2-3; 12 positions agree with TRBD1. CDR3 length: 15 residues. From germline, CDR1 is MNHEY and CDR2 SMNVEV (reference sequence). Here the CDR3 reads CASSWDRGQGDTLYF. CDR3 nucleotides: TGTGCCAGCAGTTGGGACAGGGGGCAAGGAGATACGCTGTATTTT.